The 13 T cell receptor beta chains listed next were all sequenced from one sample in a study of OX40 agonist ivuxolimab in advanced cancers. The table came from immunoSEQ multiplex PCR; TCRdb's copy has only in-frame clones and leaves some out. This repertoire shows tens of thousands of clones, around 86% found once; its top ten account for under 0.35%. The sequencing used CD4+ or CD8+ T cells sorted from blood, collected in a trial of the OX40 agonist ivuxolimab. The receptors here all came from an adult with an advanced solid tumor such as melanoma, head and neck, liver or kidney cancer.

This clone was recorded at least ten times. The chain uses TRBV5-4 and TRBJ2-7, with 8 bases aligning to TRBD2. J was trimmed by 2 bases and V by 5 bases; bases with no gene match: 3. Looked up from germline, CDR1 is SGHNT and CDR2 is YYREEE (reference sequence). CDR3 length: 13 amino acids. CDR3 sequence (DNA): TGTGCCAGCAGTAGGCGGGGGGCCTACGAGCAGTACTTC. This codes for CASSRRGAYEQYF.

The chain is built from TRBV10-1 and TRBJ2-1, with 8 bases matching TRBD2. The CDR3 loop spans 17 amino acids. The germline CDR1 and CDR2 sequences are WNHNN and SYGVQD (reference sequence). With 4 bases clipped from V and 3 bases from J, the junction kept 11 bases outside the gene matches. CDR3 sequence: CASSVSGGGLHYNEQFF. CDR3 DNA: TGCGCCAGCAGTGTATCGGGAGGGGGGCTTCACTACAATGAGCAGTTCTTC.

This chain links TRBV7-6 with TRBJ2-7; D is ambiguous. Between the trimmed V and J ends, which lost 4 bases and 2 bases, there was a span of 12 bases. The CDR3 extends over 14 amino acids. Germline V gene data show CDR1 as SGHVS and CDR2 as FNYEAQ. The CDR3 spells CASSSTFLAYEQYF. Written as DNA, the CDR3 is TGTGCCAGCAGCTCCACCTTTCTGGCCTACGAGCAGTACTTC.

This clone is a singleton in its sample. The chain employs TRBV10-1 and TRBJ2-2, with D possibly TRBD1 on 6 matching bases. V lost 5 bases, J lost 1 base, and 8 bases lay in between. The CDR3 is 14 amino acids. The germline gives CDR1 WNHNN, CDR2 SYGVQD (reference sequence). CDR3 in DNA: TGCGCCAGCAGTCCGACAGGGAACACCGGGGAGCTGTTTTTT. This translates into CASSPTGNTGELFF.

This chain uses TRBV9 with TRBJ2-1, with D maybe TRBD2 (5 bases). Germline V CDR1 and CDR2: SGDLS, YYNGEE. This CDR3 region has 15 residues. The V and J ends lost 3 bases and 0 bases respectively, with 10 bases between them. Written as DNA, the CDR3 is TGTGCCAGCAGCGCGGACTGGCTCTCCTACAATGAGCAGTTCTTC. Amino acid sequence: CASSADWLSYNEQFF.

V and J are TRBV7-6 and TRBJ2-2; a possible D gene is TRBD1 (6 bases). V was cut by 6 bases and J by 5 bases, with 10 bases left in between. The length of the CDR3 is 13 residues. Germline V CDR1 and CDR2: SGHVS, FNYEAQ. The CDR3 spells CASRQGTTGELFF. In nucleotides, the CDR3 is TGTGCCAGCAGACAGGGAACGACCGGGGAGCTGTTTTTT.

This CDR3 is CASSLITPTRQEPDVNTEAFF. CDR3 DNA: TGCGCCAGCAGTCTTATTACCCCAACACGACAGGAGCCGGACGTGAACACTGAAGCTTTCTTT. The chain carries TRBV23-1 and TRBJ1-1, with D maybe TRBD1 (6 bases). TRBV23-1 belongs to the ORF category, with a function that is uncertain. V was pared by 4 bases and J by 0 bases, with 30 bases between. This CDR3 has 21 residues.

DNA of the CDR3: TGCGCCAGCAGCCGCTCCAATAGGGGACAGGGTGTAGGAAACACCATATATTTT. Its protein product is CASSRSNRGQGVGNTIYF. The V call is TRBV4-3, the J call TRBJ1-3; the match to TRBD1 covers 9 bases. The V gene's germline CDR1 is LGHNA and CDR2 YSLEER. Trimming at V came to 4 bases and at J to 4 bases, leaving 14 bases not matched to a gene. The CDR3 has 18 residues.

The rearrangement links TRBV27 to TRBJ2-7, with 8 bases aligning to TRBD1. This CDR3 spans 14 amino acids. After removal of 5 bases from V and 4 bases from J, the junction contained 7 bases not matched to a gene. Per the germline V gene, CDR1 is MNHEY and CDR2 is SMNVEV (reference sequence). In nucleotides, the CDR3 is TGTGCCAGCAGTCCAGACAGGGGTAGGTACGAGCAGTACTTC. Translation: CASSPDRGRYEQYF.

As DNA, the CDR3 is TGTGCCAGCAGCCCCCCACGGCATGGTGGGCGAGAGACCCAGTACTTC. Amino acid sequence: CASSPPRHGGRETQYF. J is TRBJ2-5 and V is TRBV5-4; the D is unclear. Per germline, CDR1 SGHNT and CDR2 YYREEE (reference sequence). CDR3 length: 16 residues. V lost 4 bases to trimming and J lost 4 bases, with 20 bases between them.

For this clone: Other DNA sequences in this sample translate to the same CDR3. The V call is TRBV10-2, the J call TRBJ1-2; possibly TRBD1 for D (5 bases). CDR1 is WSHSY, CDR2 SAAADI, per germline. V was shortened by 5 bases and J by 5 bases, with 9 bases between the two germline ends. This CDR3 is 12 amino acids long. The CDR3 here is CASSPGNYGYTF. The CDR3 DNA sequence: TGCGCCAGCAGTCCAGGGAATTATGGCTACACCTTC.

Here the CDR3 DNA reads TGTGCCAGCAGCCGGGGAAGAGGGGACACTGAAGCTTTCTTT. Protein: CASSRGRGDTEAFF. The V and J genes are TRBV27 and TRBJ1-1, with D perhaps matching TRBD1 (5 bases). Trimming cost V 6 bases and J 3 bases, with 14 bases left between them. The CDR3 has 14 residues. Germline V CDR1 and CDR2: MNHEY, SMNVEV (reference sequence).

The V and J genes are TRBV6-5 and TRBJ2-1; 9 bases are a match to TRBD1. The CDR3 is made up of 14 amino acids. V lost 6 bases, J lost 3 bases, and 3 bases stayed unmatched. The V gene's germline CDR1 is MNHEY and CDR2 SVGAGI. CDR3 sequence (DNA): TGTGCCAGCAGGGGACAGGGAGGCTACAATGAGCAGTTCTTC. It is translated as CASRGQGGYNEQFF.